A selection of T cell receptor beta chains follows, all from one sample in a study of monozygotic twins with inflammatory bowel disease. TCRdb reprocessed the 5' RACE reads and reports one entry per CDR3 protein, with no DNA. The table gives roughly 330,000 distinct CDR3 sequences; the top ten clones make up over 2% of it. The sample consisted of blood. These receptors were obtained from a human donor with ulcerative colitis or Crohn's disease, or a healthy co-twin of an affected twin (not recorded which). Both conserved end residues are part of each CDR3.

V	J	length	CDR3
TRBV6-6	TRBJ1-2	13	CASSGRTDYGYTF
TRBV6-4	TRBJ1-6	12	CASSDSSGSLHF
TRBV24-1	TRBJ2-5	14	CATRQDGTEETQYF
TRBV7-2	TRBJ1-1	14	CASSFEGLNTEAFF
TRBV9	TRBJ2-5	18	CASSPSISTRGFPETQYF
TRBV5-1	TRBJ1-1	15	CASGPGLGRNTEAFF
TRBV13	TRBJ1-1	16	CASSAGNRGKVPEAFF
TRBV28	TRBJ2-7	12	CASSFGPIEQYF
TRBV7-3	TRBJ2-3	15	CASSSREFGTDTQYF
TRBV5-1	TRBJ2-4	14	CASSLNTGENIKYF
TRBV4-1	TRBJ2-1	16	CASSQDHLAGVREQFF
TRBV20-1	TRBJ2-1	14	CSGSRGPTYNEQFF
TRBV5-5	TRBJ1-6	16	CASSLDPGGYNSPLHF
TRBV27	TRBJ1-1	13	CASSLHSTGLAFF
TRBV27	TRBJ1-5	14	CASSFLSSNQPQHF
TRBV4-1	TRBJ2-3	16	CASSQVGLAGTDTQYF
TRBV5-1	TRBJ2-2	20	CASSLRSQRRGSPSTGELFF
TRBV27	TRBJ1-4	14	CASRGVATNEKLFF
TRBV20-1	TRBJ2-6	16	CSAREPRGTGANVLTF
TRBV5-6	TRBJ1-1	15	CASRSLTGMNTEAFF
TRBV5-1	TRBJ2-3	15	CASSQVQASGDTQYF
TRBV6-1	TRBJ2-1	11	CASSESRPEFF
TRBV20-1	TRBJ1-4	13	CSAAPGLNEKLFF
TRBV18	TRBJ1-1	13	CASSVGVDTEAFF
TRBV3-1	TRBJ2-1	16	CASSQDRAGSYNEQFF
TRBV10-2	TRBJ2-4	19	CASRPGTSGGFLAKNIQYF
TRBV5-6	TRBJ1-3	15	CASSFYGGSGNTIYF
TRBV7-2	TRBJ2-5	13	CASSPTSEETQYF
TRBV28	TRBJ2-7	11	CAGGGPHEQYF
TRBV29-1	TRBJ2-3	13	CSVGWESTDTQYF
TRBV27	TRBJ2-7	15	CASHQSGGVSYEQYF
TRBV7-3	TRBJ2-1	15	CASSLRGGGRNEQFF
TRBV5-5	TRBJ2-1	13	CASSFFPSNEQFF
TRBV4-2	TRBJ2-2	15	CASSQTVADTGELFF
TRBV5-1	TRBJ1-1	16	CASRLPGQTANTEAFF
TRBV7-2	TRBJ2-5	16	CASSSSKGAVQETQYF